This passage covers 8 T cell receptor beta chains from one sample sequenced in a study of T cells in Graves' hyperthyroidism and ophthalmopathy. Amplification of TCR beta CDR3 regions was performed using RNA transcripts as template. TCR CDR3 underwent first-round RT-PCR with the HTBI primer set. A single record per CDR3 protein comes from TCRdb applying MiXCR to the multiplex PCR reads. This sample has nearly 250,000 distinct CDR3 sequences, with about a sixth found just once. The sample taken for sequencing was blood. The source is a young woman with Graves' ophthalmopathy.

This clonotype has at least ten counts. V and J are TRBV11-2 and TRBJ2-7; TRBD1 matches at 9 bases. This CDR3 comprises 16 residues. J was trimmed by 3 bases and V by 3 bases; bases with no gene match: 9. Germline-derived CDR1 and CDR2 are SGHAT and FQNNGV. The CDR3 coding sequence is TGTGCCAGCAGCTTTTGGGGACCGGGACAGGGCTACGAGCAGTACTTC. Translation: CASSFWGPGQGYEQYF.

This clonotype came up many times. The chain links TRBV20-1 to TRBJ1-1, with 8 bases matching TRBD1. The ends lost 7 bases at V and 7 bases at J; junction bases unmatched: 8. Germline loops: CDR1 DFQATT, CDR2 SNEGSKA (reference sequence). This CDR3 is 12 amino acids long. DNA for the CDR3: TGCAGTGTTCGACAGGGGAATAATGAAGCTTTCTTT. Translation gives CSVRQGNNEAFF.

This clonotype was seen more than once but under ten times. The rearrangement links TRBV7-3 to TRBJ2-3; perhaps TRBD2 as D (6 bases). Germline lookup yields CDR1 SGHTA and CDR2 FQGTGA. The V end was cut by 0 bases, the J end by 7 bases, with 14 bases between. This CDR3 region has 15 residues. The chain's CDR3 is CASSLTFGGLNTQYF. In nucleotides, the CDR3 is TGTGCCAGCAGCTTAACATTCGGGGGACTGAATACGCAGTATTTT.

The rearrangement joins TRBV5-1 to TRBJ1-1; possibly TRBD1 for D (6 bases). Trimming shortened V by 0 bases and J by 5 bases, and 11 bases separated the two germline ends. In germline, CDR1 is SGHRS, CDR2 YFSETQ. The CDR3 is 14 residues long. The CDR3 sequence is CASSLDRVWTEAFF. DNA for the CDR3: TGCGCCAGCAGCTTGGACAGGGTGTGGACTGAAGCTTTCTTT.

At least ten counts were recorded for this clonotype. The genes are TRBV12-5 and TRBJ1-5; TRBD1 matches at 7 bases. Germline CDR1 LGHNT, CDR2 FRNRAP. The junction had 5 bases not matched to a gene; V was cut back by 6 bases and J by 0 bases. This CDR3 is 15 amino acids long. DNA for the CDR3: TGTGCTAGTGGACCGGGACAGTATAGCAATCAGCCCCAGCATTTT. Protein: CASGPGQYSNQPQHF. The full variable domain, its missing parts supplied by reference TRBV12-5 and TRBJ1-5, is DARVTQTPRHKVTEMGQEVTMRCQPILGHNTVFWYRQTMMQGLELLAYFRNRAPLDDSGMPKDRFSAEMPDATLATLKIQPSEPRDSAVYFCASGPGQYSNQPQHFGDGTRLSIL.

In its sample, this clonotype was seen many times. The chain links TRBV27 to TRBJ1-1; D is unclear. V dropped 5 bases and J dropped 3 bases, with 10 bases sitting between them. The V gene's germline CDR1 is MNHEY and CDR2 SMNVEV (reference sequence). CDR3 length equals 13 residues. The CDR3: CASSLRHDTEAFF. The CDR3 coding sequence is TGTGCCAGCAGTCTTCGACATGACACTGAAGCTTTCTTT.

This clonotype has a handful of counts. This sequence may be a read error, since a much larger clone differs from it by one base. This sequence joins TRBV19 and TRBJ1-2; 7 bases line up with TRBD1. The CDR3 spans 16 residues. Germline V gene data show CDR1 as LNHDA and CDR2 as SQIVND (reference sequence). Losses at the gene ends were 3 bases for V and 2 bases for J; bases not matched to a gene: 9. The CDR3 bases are TGTGCCAGTAGTATCAGAAACCCGGGACAGAACTATGGCTACACCTTC. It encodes CASSIRNPGQNYGYTF.

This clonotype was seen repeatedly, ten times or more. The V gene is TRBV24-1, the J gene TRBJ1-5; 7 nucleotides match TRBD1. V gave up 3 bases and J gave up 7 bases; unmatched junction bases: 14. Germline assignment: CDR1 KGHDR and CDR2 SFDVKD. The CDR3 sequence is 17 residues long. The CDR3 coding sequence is TGTGCCACCAGTGATAAAACGGGACAGTACAGCGAGCAGCCCCAGCATTTT. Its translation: CATSDKTGQYSEQPQHF.